These T cell receptor beta chains were read from a single sample in a study of cytomegalovirus exposure and HLA in healthy donors. Sequenced by immunoSEQ multiplex PCR; TCRdb stores in-frame clones only, minus some. In the table there are 130,000 or so clones, around three quarters of which are singletons. Sequencing input: PBMCs. Receptors were obtained from a young man in good health and CMV-seronegative. Both conserved end residues are part of each CDR3.

v_gene | CDR3aa
TRBV5-6 | CASTRWGGQSNQPQHF
TRBV28 | CASSPVSLGGGAFF
TRBV19 | CASSIRWGGHQPQHF
TRBV9 | CASSLQDIDYGYTF
TRBV13 | CASSLSDFYGYTF
TRBV19 | CASREEASGNYEQYF
TRBV5-5 | CASSLLRDAETGFAYGYTF
TRBV4-2 | CASSHKGFSGRTTDTQYF
TRBV25-1 | CASSEGSDTGELFF
TRBV9 | CASSVGTSTNEQFF
TRBV27 | CASSFPLAGTQETQYF
TRBV7-7 | CASSPSSGTSSAQYF
TRBV7-6 | CASSLRAAGGPTYEQYF
TRBV6-1 | CASSDQGRDTEAFF